This entry concerns a single T cell receptor (beta chain). There is no known antigen for this receptor. Qualities for individual bases were not recorded, and no much larger clone is one base off. These data belong to a study of OX40 agonist ivuxolimab in advanced cancers. The study in broad terms: Ivuxolimab was a fully human IgG2 agonistic monoclonal antibody targeting the costimulatory receptor OX40 (CD134). Intravenous ivuxolimab was administered to patients every 2 weeks at six dose levels: 0.01, 0.1, 0.3, 1.5, 3 and 10 mg/kg. Of the approximately 50 dose-escalation patients, hepatocellular carcinoma was present in roughly 19, melanoma in approximately 15, renal cell carcinoma in 9 and head and neck cancer in 9. In the dose-escalation cohort, 82.7% of patients were male, and the mean age was 60 years with a range of roughly 20 to 80. Patients were allowed to have had prior anti-PD-1, anti-PD-L1 or anti-CTLA-4 therapy, and more than 30% of the dose-escalation patients had previously received checkpoint inhibitors. Partial responses occurred in three dose-escalation patients: two with cutaneous melanoma and one with hepatocellular carcinoma. Peripheral TCRbeta sequencing aimed to test whether ivuxolimab altered TCR sequence diversity and caused clonal T-cell expansion. The paper describes the monotherapy dose-escalation part (N of about 47 patients) of the phase I trial of ivuxolimab. What the study reported, not specific to this receptor: On average, CD8+ T cells showed more expanded clones than CD4+ T cells after ivuxolimab. Which antigens the clonally expanded peripheral T cells were specific for was not determined. Partial responders in the 0.1-3.0 mg/kg groups had among the lowest normalized peripheral clonal expansion, especially among CD8+ T cells. Low levels of normalized T-cell clonal expansion were also seen in some nonresponding patients. At doses of 0.1 to 3.0 mg/kg, clonal expansion of both CD4+ and CD8+ blood T cells was observed from baseline to week 6.

The trial excluded patients who had a history of autoimmune disease or who were on systemic immunosuppression. Peripheral blood for TCR sequencing was collected from all dose cohorts at baseline, on cycle 4 day 1, and on cycle 7 day 1. The samples were taken from a phase I, first-in-human, multicenter, open-label dose-escalation trial of ivuxolimab. Adults with locally advanced or metastatic melanoma, renal cell, hepatocellular, or head and neck squamous cell carcinoma were enrolled in the trial. Before TCR sequencing, CD4+ T cells and CD8+ T cells from peripheral blood were sorted into separate populations. Trimming removed 0 bases from V and 1 base from J, leaving 7 bases between the germline ends. Inclusive of the bounding cysteine and phenylalanine, the CDR3 is 14 residues long. Only CDR3 DNA is held: 42 bases, read in frame from base 1. CDR1 and CDR2 are drawn from the germline V gene: SGHRS, YFSETQ.

Genomic DNA was isolated from the sorted cells so that the TCRbeta CDR3 region could be sequenced. The immunoSEQ Assay was used to sequence the TCRbeta CDR3 regions. The table comes from immuneACCESS by way of TCRdb, which keeps in-frame sequences with V and J called. Part of the clones is missing from these tables; in studies checked, under half for an unresolved V gene and the rest for unknown reasons. The sample includes around 72,000 clones, with roughly 80% observed a single time. The top ten clones comprise 4.5% to 6% of the sample. The input for sequencing was CD4+ or CD8+ T cells sorted from blood, taken in a trial of the OX40 agonist ivuxolimab. This chain is built from TRBV5-1 and TRBJ1-1; TRBD1 is a possible D gene, resting on 5 matching bases. The sequence came from an adult with an advanced solid tumor such as melanoma, head and neck, liver or kidney cancer. At the DNA level, the sequence is TGCGCCAGCAGCTTGGGGGGGAGGAACACTGAAGCTTTCTTT. It specifies CASSLGGRNTEAFF.